The 10 T cell receptor beta chains below were found in one sample sequenced in a study of CD8 T cells in ankylosing spondylitis. MiXCR, run by TCRdb on the 5' RACE reads, gives a single entry per CDR3 protein. The table has some 270,000 distinct CDR3 sequences, 30% to 40% seen once. The sequenced material came from blood, either unsorted or a sorted T cell fraction (not recorded which). All receptors come from a male donor with ankylosing spondylitis or in good health (not recorded which).

This clonotype was observed a few times. The rearrangement links TRBV10-3 to TRBJ1-1; TRBD1 aligns across 8 bases. Looked up from germline, CDR1 is ENHRY and CDR2 is SYGVKD. The length of the CDR3 is 13 residues. J was trimmed by 5 bases and V by 7 bases; bases with no gene match: 6. The CDR3 bases are TGTGCCATCACTAAGGACAGGGAAACTGAAGCTTTCTTT. Protein: CAITKDRETEAFF.

This clonotype has just a few counts. The chain combines TRBV29-1 with TRBJ2-3; D possibly corresponds to TRBD1 (5 bases). The V end lost 3 bases, the J end lost 1 base, and 11 bases lay between the germline ends. This CDR3 spans 14 amino acids. Germline V gene data show CDR1 as SQVTM and CDR2 as ANQGSEA. The CDR3 reads CSVDRAVRTDTQYF. The CDR3 DNA reads TGCAGCGTTGACAGGGCCGTGCGCACAGATACGCAGTATTTT.

This clonotype occurred a few times. This chain uses TRBV25-1 with TRBJ2-7; D could derive from TRBD1 or TRBD2 (7 bases each). This CDR3 spans 14 amino acids. The ends were cut back, 3 bases at V and 2 bases at J, with 11 bases in the middle. Germline-derived CDR1 and CDR2 are MGHDK and SYGVNS. The CDR3 spells CASSDQGGPYEQYF. CDR3 sequence (DNA): TGTGCCAGCAGTGATCAGGGGGGGCCCTACGAGCAGTACTTC.

The chain combines TRBV20-1 with TRBJ2-5; D uncertain. V was shortened by 0 bases and J by 1 base, with 9 bases between the two germline ends. Germline V gene lookup returns CDR1 DFQATT and CDR2 SNEGSKA (reference sequence). The CDR3 loop spans 14 amino acids. CDR3 nucleotides: TGCAGTGCTAGAGATCTGTACATCCAAGAGACCCAGTACTTC. It specifies CSARDLYIQETQYF.

This clonotype was counted only a few times. The rearrangement joins TRBV12-3 or TRBV12-4 to TRBJ1-1, with a tentative D call TRBD1 (6 bases). CDR3 length: 14 residues. The V end lost 2 bases, the J end lost 6 bases, and 13 bases lay between the germline ends. The CDR3 here is CASSLQGSLAEAFF. CDR3 bases: TGTGCCAGCAGTTTACAGGGGAGCCTCGCTGAAGCTTTCTTT.

The rearrangement links TRBV12-3 or TRBV12-4 to TRBJ1-3, with D perhaps matching TRBD1 (5 bases). V gave up 6 bases and J gave up 3 bases, with 15 bases separating them. The CDR3 spans 15 residues. CDR3 sequence reads: CASSSGGGIGNTIYF. In DNA form, the CDR3 reads TGTGCCAGCAGCTCCGGGGGAGGGATTGGAAACACCATATATTTT.

This clonotype has a handful of counts. The chain combines TRBV5-6 with TRBJ2-3; D may be TRBD1 (6 bases). The CDR3 is 13 residues long. Trimming took off 2 bases at V and 10 bases at J, with 14 bases between the two ends. Germline V CDR1 and CDR2: SGHDT, YYEEEE. This CDR3 is CASSFGRGTAQYF. CDR3 bases: TGTGCCAGCAGCTTTGGCAGGGGCACAGCGCAGTATTTT.

This clonotype was counted between two and nine times. This sequence joins TRBV4-1 and TRBJ1-1, with a tentative D call TRBD1 (6 bases). In germline, CDR1 is MGHRA, CDR2 YSYEKL. The CDR3 runs to 16 residues. Trimming took 2 bases from V and 1 from J, leaving 14 bases between them. Here the CDR3 reads CASSQPTSGQNTEAFF. The CDR3 DNA is TGCGCCAGCAGCCAACCTACCTCGGGACAGAACACTGAAGCTTTCTTT.

The chain couples TRBV20-1 to TRBJ2-1; D gene ambiguous. CDR1 DFQATT and CDR2 SNEGSKA come from the germline V gene (reference sequence). V lost 1 base and J 3 bases, leaving 13 bases between the germline ends. CDR3 length equals 15 residues. CDR3: CSARVAGSDYNEQFF. The CDR3 region has the DNA TGCAGTGCTAGAGTTGCAGGCAGTGACTACAATGAGCAGTTCTTC.

This clonotype appeared a few times. The rearrangement uses TRBV29-1 and TRBJ2-3; 12 positions match TRBD2. CDR1 and CDR2 from the germline V gene are SQVTM and ANQGSEA. Trimming at V came to 7 bases and at J to 12 bases, leaving 8 bases not matched to a gene. This CDR3 is 12 amino acids long. Here the CDR3 DNA reads TGCAGCGGCGCCCCGACTAGCGGGGGCCAGTATTTT. As protein: CSGAPTSGGQYF.